This passage covers 22 T cell receptor beta chains from one sample sequenced in a study of blood T cells in healthy people across ages. For the second PCR, which ran for about 6 to 11 cycles, a sample-barcoded 5' primer and a J-beta primer mix were used. Each CDR3 protein is one row after TCRdb ran MiXCR on the 5' RACE reads. The data hold under 800,000 distinct CDR3 sequences, with roughly 44% observed a single time. The specimen sequenced was blood. These receptor sequences come from a woman in her sixties or seventies in good health.

Only one count was recorded for this clonotype. This may be a read error: a much more frequent sequence differs by one nucleotide. This chain joins TRBV12-3 or TRBV12-4 and TRBJ2-7, with D possibly TRBD1 on 5 matching bases. The J call may be faulty, since TRBJ2-5 better matches the DNA end. The CDR3 loop spans 14 amino acids. CDR3 sequence: CTSTQTEAGETQYF. The CDR3 DNA reads TGTACCAGCACTCAGACAGAGGCCGGGGAGACCCAGTACTTC.

The chain employs TRBV7-9 and TRBJ2-5; 9 positions agree with TRBD1. CDR1 is SEHNR, CDR2 FQNEAQ, per germline (reference sequence). This CDR3 comprises 14 residues. V lost 4 bases to trimming and J lost 11 bases; unmatched junction nucleotides: 11. This CDR3 reads CASSWGQGIDEQYF. The DNA of the CDR3 is TGTGCCAGCAGCTGGGGACAGGGTATCGATGAGCAGTACTTC. The full variable domain, in which reference TRBV7-9 and TRBJ2-5 provide the parts outside the CDR3, is DTGVSQNPRHKITKRGQNVTFRCDPISEHNRLYWYRQTLGQGPEFLTYFQNEAQLEKSRLLSDRFSAERPKGSFSTLEIQRTEQGDSAMYLCASSWGQGIDEQYFGPGTRLLVL.

The sample holds many counts of this clonotype. V usage is TRBV20-1 and J usage is TRBJ2-3; tentatively, D is TRBD1 (5 bases). The CDR3 has 14 residues. Germline CDR1 DFQATT, CDR2 SNEGSKA (reference sequence). The V end was cut by 6 bases, the J end by 2 bases, with 15 bases between. In nucleotides, the CDR3 is TGCAGTGCCCTCCAGGGCAGCAACACAGATACGCAGTATTTT. Protein: CSALQGSNTDTQYF.

In this sample, this clonotype turned up a few times. This chain links TRBV2 with TRBJ1-2; a possible D gene is TRBD1 (6 bases). V was trimmed by 9 bases and J by 1 base, leaving 15 bases between them. This CDR3 is 14 amino acids long. Per germline, CDR1 SNHLY and CDR2 FYNNEI. The CDR3 protein is CASSRDTFNYGYTF. The CDR3 bases are TGTGCCAGTTCCCGGGACACCTTTAACTATGGCTACACCTTC. The full variable domain, with the rest looked up from reference TRBV2 and TRBJ1-2, is EPEVTQTPSHQVTQMGQEVILRCVPISNHLYFYWYRQILGQKVEFLVSFYNNEISEKSEIFDDQFSVERPDGSNFTLKIRSTKLEDSAMYFCASSRDTFNYGYTFGSGTRLTVV.

A word on this clonotype: This may be a read error, as it is one base from a much larger clone. This chain joins TRBV7-2 and TRBJ1-2, with a possible D match to TRBD1 (6 bases). Trimming removed 6 bases at V and 4 bases at J, with 15 bases between. The germline V gene encodes CDR1 SGHTA and CDR2 FQGNSA. The CDR3 covers 14 residues. The CDR3 is CASSPLGGSYGYTF. The CDR3 coding sequence is TGTGCCAGCAGTCCCTTGGGGGGCTCCTATGGCTACACCTTC.

This clonotype showed up just a few times. The gene calls are TRBV6-1 and TRBJ2-7, with TRBD2 matching over 8 bases. Germline lookup yields CDR1 MNHNS and CDR2 SASEGT. The CDR3 covers 14 residues. The junction had 5 bases not matched to a gene; V was cut back by 5 bases and J by 2 bases. The DNA for the CDR3 is TGTGCCAGCAGTCGTCTTAGCGGGACCTACGAGCAGTACTTC. It translates to CASSRLSGTYEQYF.

This clonotype appeared a few times. The V gene is TRBV5-1, the J gene TRBJ2-3; D is perhaps TRBD1 (5 bases). V gave up 2 bases and J gave up 0 bases, with 10 bases separating them. There are 15 residues in the CDR3. The germline CDR1 and CDR2 sequences are SGHRS and YFSETQ. CDR3 residues: CASSFLGASTDTQYF. The CDR3 region has the DNA TGCGCCAGCAGCTTTTTAGGGGCCAGCACAGATACGCAGTATTTT.

This clonotype was recorded a few times. The chain uses TRBV7-6 and TRBJ2-7; TRBD2 matches at 9 bases. This CDR3 is 19 amino acids long. J was trimmed by 2 bases and V by 1 base; bases with no gene match: 15. Germline CDR1 SGHVS, CDR2 FNYEAQ. This chain's CDR3 is CASSLERVSGSPGTYEQYF. For the CDR3, the DNA is TGTGCCAGCAGCTTAGAACGCGTTAGCGGGAGCCCTGGGACCTACGAGCAGTACTTC.

The chain combines TRBV12-3 or TRBV12-4 with TRBJ2-1, with unresolved D. The CDR3 runs to 13 residues. Trimming shortened V by 7 bases and J by 6 bases, and 13 bases separated the two germline ends. The CDR3 loop reads CASTLNGPNEQFF. For the CDR3, the DNA is TGTGCCAGCACCCTCAACGGGCCCAATGAGCAGTTCTTC.

The V call is TRBV12-3 or TRBV12-4, the J call TRBJ1-6; no clear D gene. Trimming removed 6 bases at V and 6 bases at J, with 18 bases between. The CDR3 contains 16 residues. CDR3: CASSPRSSPSNSPLHF. CDR3 sequence (DNA): TGTGCCAGCAGCCCTCGTTCCAGCCCCTCTAATTCACCCCTCCACTTT.

The V and J genes are TRBV12-3 or TRBV12-4 and TRBJ2-2; 8 nucleotides match TRBD2. The CDR3 extends over 15 amino acids. V gave up 10 bases and J gave up 0 bases; unmatched junction bases: 7. CDR3 region: CATGGGLANTGELFF. CDR3 nucleotides: TGTGCCACCGGCGGGGGGCTAGCGAACACCGGGGAGCTGTTTTTT.

The CDR3 bases are TGTGCCACCAGTGGTCCAGGGTCCTCCTACAATGAGCAGTTCTTC. This gives the protein CATSGPGSSYNEQFF. The rearrangement joins TRBV24-1 to TRBJ2-1; D may be TRBD1 (5 bases). The length of the CDR3 is 15 residues. V lost 5 bases to trimming and J lost 0 bases, with 10 bases between them. Per the germline V gene, CDR1 is KGHDR and CDR2 is SFDVKD.

There are a few counts of this clonotype. J is TRBJ2-7 and V is TRBV20-1; 7 bases agree with TRBD1. The CDR3 extends over 13 amino acids. The germline CDR1 and CDR2 sequences are DFQATT and SNEGSKA (reference sequence). As DNA, the CDR3 is TGCAGAGCCTTACCCAGGGGGTCCAACGAGCAGTACTTC. The encoded protein is CRALPRGSNEQYF.

This clonotype has just a few counts. The rearrangement joins TRBV20-1 to TRBJ2-1; 12 nucleotides align to TRBD2. Germline V CDR1 and CDR2: DFQATT, SNEGSKA (reference sequence). CDR3 length: 17 residues. Unmatched junction bases numbered 4, after V lost 1 base and J lost 0 bases. CDR3 DNA: TGCAGTGCTAGAGGCCTAGCGGGGGGGAGCTCCTACAATGAGCAGTTCTTC. The encoded protein is CSARGLAGGSSYNEQFF.

This clonotype was picked up a small number of times. V and J are TRBV28 and TRBJ2-3, with 12 bases lining up with TRBD2. V trimming: 1 base; J trimming: 1 base; junction bases outside the gene matches: 9. CDR1 is MDHEN, CDR2 SYDVKM, per germline. CDR3 length: 19 residues. The CDR3 here is CASSLLAIPSGRGTDTQYF. Written as DNA, the CDR3 is TGTGCCAGCAGTTTATTGGCAATCCCTAGCGGGAGGGGCACAGATACGCAGTATTTT.

In this sample, this clonotype turned up a few times. V gene TRBV7-2 combines with J gene TRBJ2-1, with D unresolved. The V end was cut by 3 bases, the J end by 5 bases, with 8 bases between. The CDR3 has 13 residues. Per the germline V gene, CDR1 is SGHTA and CDR2 is FQGNSA. The CDR3 region is CASSLGPHNEQFF. CDR3 bases: TGTGCCAGCAGCTTGGGCCCCCACAATGAGCAGTTCTTC.

This clonotype was found a few times. The V and J genes are TRBV29-1 and TRBJ2-1, with D hard to call. V was pared by 3 bases and J by 5 bases, with 5 bases between. The V gene's germline CDR1 is SQVTM and CDR2 ANQGSEA. This CDR3 is 11 amino acids long. Written as DNA, the CDR3 is TGCAGCGTTGATGGCCACAATGAGCAGTTCTTC. This encodes CSVDGHNEQFF.

The V call is TRBV6-2 or TRBV6-3, the J call TRBJ1-1, with D perhaps matching TRBD1 (6 bases). There are 12 residues in the CDR3. V shed 6 bases and J shed 6 bases, with 11 bases lying between them. Germline assignment: CDR1 MNHEY and CDR2 SVGEGT. The CDR3 spells CASRLGQAEAFF. In DNA, the CDR3 is TGTGCCAGCAGGCTGGGACAAGCTGAAGCTTTCTTT.

This chain connects TRBV11-3 to TRBJ2-1; 8 nucleotides line up with TRBD1. V shed 4 bases and J 0 bases; nucleotides not matched to a gene: 5. This CDR3 has 16 residues. Looked up from germline, CDR1 is SGHNT and CDR2 is YENEEA. CDR3 coding DNA: TGTGCCAGCAGCTCAGGGGGCTTTAGCTCCTACAATGAGCAGTTCTTC. This sequence encodes CASSSGGFSSYNEQFF.

The chain couples TRBV10-3 to TRBJ1-1, with 7 bases fitting TRBD1. The J segment lost 6 bases and the V segment lost 6 bases, leaving 13 bases of the junction unmatched. This CDR3 has 15 residues. From germline, CDR1 is ENHRY and CDR2 SYGVKD. CDR3 sequence (DNA): TGTGCCATCAGAGTAGACAGGGATGTTTCCCCTGAAGCTTTCTTT. Translating gives CAIRVDRDVSPEAFF.

The table lists this clonotype with a count of one. The chain carries TRBV19 and TRBJ2-5; 10 bases are shared with TRBD2. CDR1 is LNHDA and CDR2 is SQIVND in the germline V gene (reference sequence). The CDR3 runs 16 residues. V was pared by 0 bases and J by 5 bases, with 6 bases of the junction left unmatched. The chain's CDR3 is CASSIDFSGRWETQYF. The CDR3 bases are TGTGCCAGTAGTATAGATTTTAGCGGGAGGTGGGAGACCCAGTACTTC.

The CDR3 loop reads CSARSVASGRDNEQYF. DNA for the CDR3: TGCAGTGCTAGAAGTGTGGCTAGCGGGAGGGACAACGAGCAGTACTTC. This chain links TRBV20-1 with TRBJ2-7; 12 nucleotides match TRBD2. J gave up 5 bases and V 2 bases, and 10 bases lay outside the gene matches. The CDR3 contains 16 residues. The germline CDR1 and CDR2 sequences are DFQATT and SNEGSKA (reference sequence).